The clone carrying this TCR beta chain was counted ten times or more. This entry comes from a study of blood T cell repertoires in COVID-19. Whole-study context: T cells, B-cell-depleted T cells, or PBMCs supplied cDNA or gDNA.

From germline, CDR1 is LGHNA and CDR2 YSLEER. The CDR3 consists of 15 residues. With 1 base removed from V and 4 bases from J, the gap between germline ends came to 13 bases. Per the original methods: Estimates of nucleated cell counts were drawn from the amplification of reference gene primers. TCRdb's copy holds only in-frame clones and misses some; the assay was immunoSEQ multiplex PCR. The V and J calls and clone size come from that table; D and trimming were worked out from the DNA. The table shows under 300,000 clones, with roughly 84% occurring only once. The sequencing input was peripheral blood. The rearrangement joins TRBV4-3 to TRBJ2-5, with D maybe TRBD2 (5 bases). This receptor was identified in a woman in her forties who had recovered from COVID-19. This CDR3 is CASSQGERTAETQYF. The CDR3 nucleotides are TGCGCCAGCAGCCAAGGGGAGCGGACCGCAGAGACCCAGTACTTC.